This T cell receptor (beta chain) was sequenced during a study of cytomegalovirus exposure and HLA in healthy donors (dated by TCRdb to about 2017). About the investigation overall: An earlier analysis of under 600 of the donors reported 250 to 300 Gb of sequence data and 117 million unique TCR beta sequences from about 200 million T cells. The study used immunosequencing to profile the T cell repertoires of under 700 subjects and linked those repertoires to cytomegalovirus serostatus. A later analysis re-examined previously published TCR beta repertoires from around 670 donors and added high-resolution HLA genotyping to investigate patterns of TCR occurrence. Among some 400 genotyped donors of the cohort, an average of approximately 250,000 unique TCR beta nucleotide sequences were sequenced per donor, roughly 18% of them non-productive. All discovery cohort repertoires had been generated on a single sequencing platform. The study aimed to test whether signatures of past pathogen exposure could be identified by cataloging public T cell receptors. In an earlier analysis of roughly 540 of the donors, high-throughput TCR beta sequencing was used to judge whether each TCR beta V gene segment behaved as functional or pseudogenic. The genetic ancestry cluster associated with self-reported Caucasian donors included over 65% of the 398 genotyped donors. Roughly 5 DR-DQ haplotypes were handled as single units for association and clustering because linkage in the cohort was strong. Class I and class II HLA loci were covered by the typing at four-digit resolution. The study combined high-throughput TCR immunosequencing, statistical association of individual TCRs with disease status, and machine learning to predict cytomegalovirus infection status. Rather than using new phenotypic data, the later analysis identified candidate immune exposures from TCR beta sequences and from how often those sequences occurred across donors. Donor age, sex, ethnicity and CMV serostatus were compiled alongside the repertoire data. The number of typed donors differed by locus: about 620-640 for A, B, C, DRB1 and DQB1; 500 to 550 for DQA1; around 580 for DPA1; and around 470 for DPB1. An early release that covered 640 HLA-typed donors contained approximately 290 gigabases of sequencing data and about 84 million unique TCR sequences. A separate validation cohort of approximately 120 different subjects was used in addition to the approximately 700-subject first cohort. A later genetic analysis took genome-wide SNP genotypes for about 55% of the roughly 670 donors and used that subset as a discovery cohort. Here is what the overall study found, with its caveats: Only TCR beta chains were sequenced in this cohort, and the absence of alpha or paired-chain data limited detectable features. A later analysis found that most CMV-associated TCR beta chains appeared HLA-restricted, with HLA associations seemingly driven largely by CMV exposure. According to the authors, the approach could potentially be generalized to other disease states and immunological phenotypes. Because counts were too low, roughly 16 rarely observed V segments, including chromosome 9 orphons, were left out of the earlier analysis of 587 of the donors. According to a later analysis, parvovirus B19, influenza, CMV and Epstein-Barr virus appeared linked to several top co-occurrence clusters. In a later analysis, HLA-associated TCR beta chains were found to be more clonally expanded and to have lower generation probabilities than equally common non-associated chains. Strong co-occurrence of HLA alleles, especially DR and DQ, made assigning TCR associations to individual alleles difficult. A later analysis associated about 16,000 TCR beta sequences with specific HLA alleles at a false discovery rate of 0.05. The only immune exposure information available for the cohort was CMV serostatus. A further reported finding was that TCR beta sequences accurately predicted the HLA-A and HLA-B alleles for most subjects in the first cohort. In the study, approximately 160 TCR beta chains were listed as associated with cytomegalovirus. In both the original and validation cohorts, the classifier was reported to diagnose cytomegalovirus status with high specificity and sensitivity. Compared with the roughly 600-donor mean, donors in an Asian-associated ancestry cluster had fewer N-insertions in productive TCRs, according to a later genetic analysis. Correlated functional status among segregating V segments might reflect linkage disequilibrium, but an unknown experimental factor could not be ruled out. A few of the identified cytomegalovirus-associated TCR beta chains were confirmed in vitro to be specific for cytomegalovirus antigens. In an earlier analysis of about 550 of the donors, most TCR beta V segments were observed in productive rearrangements about 87% or about 30% of the time, broadly matching IMGT annotations. According to a later analysis, TCR association rates differed among HLA loci, with DRB1 alleles showing the most associated TCRs and HLA-C alleles showing the fewest. Most TCR sequences were seen in very few donors, while some public TCRs were found in many individuals. Sequencing depth was assumed to be roughly uniform across donors in the presence/absence analyses, though that assumption may not hold. HLA typing was unavailable for some donors at each locus, so association tests used only the typed subset. An association between a missense DCLRE1C variant and V-gene and J-gene trimming of TCR beta chains was found in a later genetic analysis and replicated in an independent cohort. The sequencing pipeline was judged likely to have produced a cluster of highly shared sequence variants as a technical artifact.

A note on this clone: It has no known antigen specificity. Per-base qualities were not stored, and no clone one base away is much larger.

The cohort comprised hundreds of healthy bone marrow donors. At the time of sampling, every cohort member was nominally healthy, though immune exposures that went unrecorded were likely present. The donor tested CMV seronegative and was one of the 352 seronegative cohort members. Every donor gave a peripheral blood sample, and the peripheral blood mononuclear cells from that sample were used for TCR beta sequencing. The Qiagen DNeasy Blood Extraction Kit was used to extract genomic DNA from the blood cell samples. The library came from the immunoSEQ multiplex PCR assay. For the multiplex PCR, a mixture combining 60 forward primers for TCR Vbeta segments and 13 reverse primers for TCR Jbeta segments was used. The CDR3 region of rearranged TCR beta genes was amplified from genomic DNA by a multiplex PCR assay. On the Illumina HiSeq System, the amplified TCR beta libraries were sequenced as 87-base-pair reads. In the source study's methods: In a later analysis, tens of millions of unique TCR beta chains were counted across the approximately 670 repertoires, and roughly 11 million of these chains were shared by at least two donors. A nearest-neighbor algorithm error-corrected the raw reads and collapsed the reads into unique sequences, merging closely related sequences to remove PCR and sequencing errors. To assign V, D and J gene segments, CDR3 sequences were aligned to IMGT reference sequences. Each retained sequence needed at least a six-nucleotide match to both a V gene segment and a J gene segment. A rearrangement counted as productive if the CDR3 had no stop codons and remained in frame with V and J, and every other rearrangement counted as non-productive. Following IMGT convention, CDR3 was defined as the stretch from the second conserved V-encoded cysteine up to the conserved J-encoded phenylalanine. In an earlier analysis of approximately 500 of the donors, sequences lacking an unambiguous match to a single V gene segment were excluded. In an earlier analysis of almost 600 of the donors, a V segment was called functional when productive rearrangements were above 56.7%, and segregating when the standard deviation between donors exceeded 5%. A statistical classification framework was built to diagnose cytomegalovirus status from the catalog of TCR beta chain sequences. In a later analysis, TCR nucleotide sequences were compared against IMGT/GENE-DB human TR gene sequences so that V and J genes could be assigned. The TCRdist pipeline was used in a later analysis to assign CDR3 sequences and most-parsimonious VDJ recombination scenarios. In a later analysis, each TCR beta chain was defined by its CDR3 amino acid sequence together with its V-gene family, and reads without a unique V-gene family were excluded. To address suspected cross-contamination and a sequencing artifact, a later analysis removed several hundred highly shared, low-generation-probability nucleotide sequences. In a later analysis, a clonal expansion index was calculated for each public chain from normalized within-repertoire ranks of inferred template counts. Generation probabilities in a later analysis came from a VDJ recombination model fitted to out-of-frame rearrangements, and those results were checked against IGoR. Hypergeometric tests were used in a later analysis to score TCR-TCR, TCR-HLA and TCR-CMV co-occurrence, with a repertoire-size bias correction applied to the TCR pairs. To estimate false discovery rates, a later analysis permuted the HLA or CMV assignments 20 times. A later analysis grouped co-occurring TCRs with DBSCAN, adding TCRdist sequence similarity when clustering within HLA-allele-positive subsets. Repertoires with fewer than 30,000 or more than 120,000 public chains, plus five repertoires with anomalous nucleotide sharing, were excluded from co-occurrence clustering. TCRdb retrieved this table from immuneACCESS and kept in-frame rearrangements only. Not all clones are present; in checked studies, unresolved V genes account for under half, and no reason is known for the remainder. V and J calls and clone size are copied from that table; D and trimming were computed from the DNA. Across this sample there are more than 200,000 clones, with about 75% seen only once. 1.5% to 2% of the sample goes to the ten largest clones.

This TCR was recovered from a male donor in good health and CMV-seronegative. Material: PBMCs.

CDR3 region: CASSVPQTSGRYNEQFF. Here is the DNA: TGTGCCAGCAGCGTACCCCAGACTAGCGGGAGGTACAATGAGCAGTTCTTC. The chain is made from TRBV9 and TRBJ2-1; a stretch of 13 junction bases matches TRBD2. Trimming accounts for 1 base at V and 4 bases at J, while the number of junction bases matched to no gene is 5. The CDR1 and CDR2 encoded by the germline V gene are SGDLS and YYNGEE. From cysteine to phenylalanine, the CDR3 is 17 amino acids long. CDR3 DNA only is kept here, 51 bases in frame from base 1.